The next 5 T cell receptor beta chains were all read from a single sample in a study of identifying expanded T cells in peripheral blood. TCRdb keeps only in-frame clones here, not all; method: immunoSEQ multiplex PCR. The sample yields about 130,000 clones, roughly 90% seen once. The sample was blood. Source of these receptors: a person between 18 and 75 years old in good health.

The CDR3 bases are TGTGCCTGGAGTGTGATGCGGGGGCGTGAGACCCAGTACTTC. It is translated as CAWSVMRGRETQYF. The chain employs TRBV30 and TRBJ2-5; the D gene is possibly TRBD2 (7 bases). The CDR3 is 14 residues long. The germline CDR1 and CDR2 sequences are GTSNPN and SVGIG (reference sequence). The germline V and J ends were trimmed by 0 bases and 5 bases, with 13 bases remaining between them.

The V gene is TRBV5-1, the J gene TRBJ2-2; D may be TRBD1 (6 bases). This CDR3 has 15 residues. Germline values: CDR1 SGHRS, CDR2 YFSETQ. The V end was cut by 4 bases, the J end by 5 bases, with 15 bases between. The CDR3 coding sequence is TGCGCCAGCAGCACGGGACGCACAGGGACCGGGGAGCTGTTTTTT. This gives the protein CASSTGRTGTGELFF.

This chain uses TRBV20-1 with TRBJ2-7; D is ambiguous. There are 11 residues in the CDR3. V lost 6 bases and J 3 bases, leaving 9 bases between the germline ends. The V gene's germline CDR1 is DFQATT and CDR2 SNEGSKA (reference sequence). CDR3 coding DNA: TGCAGTGCCGGGTTCTACTACGAGCAGTACTTC. The encoded protein is CSAGFYYEQYF.

The gene calls are TRBV6-5 and TRBJ1-1; D is unclear. Trimming took off 0 bases at V and 2 bases at J, with 7 bases between the two ends. The CDR3 is 14 residues long. Germline V gene data show CDR1 as MNHEY and CDR2 as SVGAGI. The DNA of the CDR3 is TGTGCCAGCAGTTACTCGACCAGCAACACTGAAGCTTTCTTT. As protein: CASSYSTSNTEAFF.

This clone has a handful of counts. The chain couples TRBV5-6 to TRBJ1-2, with a weak D call TRBD1 (5 bases). The germline V gene encodes CDR1 SGHDT and CDR2 YYEEEE. Trimming took 4 bases from V and 12 from J, leaving 13 bases between them. The CDR3 length is 11 residues. CDR3 sequence (DNA): TGTGCCAGCAGCGCGGGGAGGACAAACACCTTC. Translating gives CASSAGRTNTF.